One and the same sample provided the 20 T cell receptor beta chains below, sequenced in a study of CD8 T cells in cerebrospinal fluid in Alzheimer's disease. TCRdb reworked the 10x single-cell sequencing reads into one entry per CDR3 protein, no DNA. The table for this sample gives 1,000 to 1,500 distinct CDR3 sequences. Sequenced: cerebrospinal fluid. These receptors were taken from a human donor with Alzheimer's disease.

This clonotype shows up as medium-sized by frequency. The rearrangement links TRBV6-4 to TRBJ2-7; the TCRdb call, TRBD2, lacks DNA for checking. The CDR3 totals 16 residues. The germline gives CDR1 MRHNA, CDR2 SNTAGT. This CDR3 is CASSPDRLAGANEQYF.

This clonotype is identified as medium-sized from frequency. V is TRBV20-1 and J is TRBJ2-6; the D call of TRBD1 rests on TCRdb alone, since no DNA is present to check it. The CDR3 totals 15 residues. Germline lookup yields CDR1 DFQATT and CDR2 SNEGSKA (reference sequence). CDR3 sequence: CSALSGSSGANVLTF.

This chain joins TRBV19 and TRBJ2-3. CDR3 size: 16 residues. Germline V gene lookup returns CDR1 LNHDA and CDR2 SQIVND (reference sequence). Here the CDR3 reads CASSIYRTWSPDTQYF.

This clonotype is medium-sized by frequency. The CDR3 region is CASSSPQGKVGTEAFF. The chain links TRBV28 to TRBJ1-1; the TRBD1 assignment by TCRdb is unverifiable without DNA. This CDR3 has 16 amino acids. Germline V gives CDR1 MDHEN, CDR2 SYDVKM.

This clonotype is called medium-sized based on its frequency. This CDR3 is CASSLETGGYNEQFF. The chain couples TRBV7-3 to TRBJ2-1; TCRdb outputs TRBD1, but without DNA this stays unchecked. Germline lookup yields CDR1 SGHTA and CDR2 FQGTGA. The CDR3 runs to 15 residues.

This clonotype is identified as large (0.1 to 1%) from frequency. The rearrangement links TRBV7-9 to TRBJ2-2; TCRdb proposes TRBD1, but this gene call is untestable without DNA. This CDR3 region has 16 residues. CDR1 and CDR2 from the germline V gene are SEHNR and FQNEAQ (reference sequence). The chain's CDR3 is CASSQRGREGSGELFF.

V and J are TRBV2 and TRBJ1-2. Germline CDR1 reads SNHLY; CDR2 reads FYNNEI. CDR3 length: 14 amino acids. This chain's CDR3 is CASRWGWEGYGYTF.

Judged by frequency, this clonotype is medium-sized. J is TRBJ2-7 and V is TRBV6-1; TCRdb calls TRBD2, which cannot be checked without DNA. Germline values: CDR1 MNHNS, CDR2 SASEGT. The CDR3 contains 14 residues. CDR3 amino acids: CATYRAQEDYEQYF.

According to its frequency, this clonotype is medium-sized. CDR3 region: CASKRDNNQPQHF. The chain uses TRBV2 and TRBJ1-5. CDR3 length equals 13 residues. The germline V gene has CDR1 SNHLY and CDR2 FYNNEI.

According to its frequency, this clonotype is large (0.1 to 1%). V usage is TRBV29-1 and J usage is TRBJ1-5; TCRdb lists TRBD1, though no DNA is available to test this call. The CDR3 spans 15 residues. The germline gives CDR1 SQVTM, CDR2 ANQGSEA. CDR3 in amino acids: CSVGWTGESNQPQHF.

This clonotype is identified as large from frequency. The V gene is TRBV7-2, the J gene TRBJ1-5. The CDR3 loop spans 14 amino acids. In germline, CDR1 is SGHTA, CDR2 FQGNSA. The chain's CDR3 is CASSANPGGQPQHF.

The rearrangement joins TRBV19 to TRBJ1-5. The V gene's germline CDR1 is LNHDA and CDR2 SQIVND (reference sequence). This CDR3 comprises 14 residues. CDR3 in amino acids: CASSIAFMGQPQHF.

This clonotype counts as large by frequency. This sequence joins TRBV18 and TRBJ2-1; TCRdb names TRBD1, which stays unverified in the absence of DNA. Germline V CDR1 and CDR2: KGHSH, LQKENI. The CDR3 has 13 amino acids. The CDR3 is CASSNGGQNEQFF.

Considering frequency, this clonotype is medium-sized. The chain uses TRBV19 and TRBJ2-1; TCRdb gives TRBD2 as the D gene, but with no DNA this cannot be confirmed. This CDR3 is 16 amino acids long. Germline loops: CDR1 LNHDA, CDR2 SQIVND (reference sequence). CDR3 in amino acids: CASSLGWGDTYNEQFF.

This clonotype shows up as medium-sized by frequency. J is TRBJ1-1 and V is TRBV5-4; TCRdb selects TRBD1, and the lack of DNA leaves this call unchecked. Germline V gene lookup returns CDR1 SGHNT and CDR2 YYREEE (reference sequence). This CDR3 contains 14 residues. The CDR3 region is CASSGGQQNTEAFF.

This clonotype is labeled large based on frequency. The rearrangement joins TRBV5-1 to TRBJ2-3. Germline V gene lookup returns CDR1 SGHRS and CDR2 YFSETQ. The CDR3 has 14 residues. The CDR3 region is CASSFQSSTDTQYF.

By frequency, this clonotype is large. This chain connects TRBV5-1 to TRBJ2-7; without DNA, the TCRdb call of TRBD1 cannot be checked. Germline V CDR1 and CDR2: SGHRS, YFSETQ. This CDR3 has 12 residues. CDR3 amino acids: CASSGQGYEQYF.

By frequency, this clonotype registers medium-sized. The V gene is TRBV20-1, the J gene TRBJ1-4; TCRdb gives TRBD1 as the D gene, but with no DNA this cannot be confirmed. There are 16 residues in the CDR3. Germline V gene data show CDR1 as DFQATT and CDR2 as SNEGSKA (reference sequence). CDR3 sequence reads: CSARRGGTVGNEKLFF.

By frequency, this clonotype registers large. This chain links TRBV7-2 with TRBJ1-4; the D call from TCRdb, TRBD1, cannot be confirmed without DNA. This CDR3 contains 14 residues. Germline CDR1 reads SGHTA; CDR2 reads FQGNSA. CDR3 amino acids: CASSPGWANEKLFF.

According to its frequency, this clonotype is medium-sized (0.01 to 0.1%). The CDR3 here is CASSHLGVSGANVLTF. V gene TRBV3-1 combines with J gene TRBJ2-6. The length of the CDR3 is 16 residues. Germline CDR1 is LGHDT and CDR2 is YNNKEL (reference sequence).